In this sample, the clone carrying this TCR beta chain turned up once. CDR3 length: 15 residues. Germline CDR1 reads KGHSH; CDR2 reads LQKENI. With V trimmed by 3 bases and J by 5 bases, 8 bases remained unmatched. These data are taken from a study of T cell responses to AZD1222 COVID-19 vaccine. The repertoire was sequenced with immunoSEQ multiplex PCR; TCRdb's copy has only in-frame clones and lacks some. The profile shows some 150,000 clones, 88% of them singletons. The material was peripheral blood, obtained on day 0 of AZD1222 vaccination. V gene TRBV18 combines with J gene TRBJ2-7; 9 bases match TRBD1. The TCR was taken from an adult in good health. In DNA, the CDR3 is TGTGCCAGCTCACCGAAACAGGGGGCTCTAAACGAGCAGTACTTC. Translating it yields CASSPKQGALNEQYF.